This TCR beta chain emerged from a study of PD-1 blockade in classical Hodgkin lymphoma. Trimming removed 6 bases at V and 1 base at J, with 15 bases between. The CDR3 is made up of 16 amino acids. Looked up from germline, CDR1 is MDHEN and CDR2 is SYDVKM. Some clones are missing from TCRdb's copy, which holds only in-frame ones; the method was immunoSEQ multiplex PCR. Of over 35,000 clones in the sample, over 60% were seen once. This clone was detected only a few times. The patients all showed relapse after autologous stem cell transplantation, while their brentuximab vedotin exposure varied. Patients reached a best response of complete response, partial response or progressive disease.

The rearrangement uses TRBV28 and TRBJ2-2; D is uncertain. The sequence was obtained from a human donor with classical Hodgkin lymphoma. Sample: peripheral blood mononuclear cells (PBMCs), taken at baseline. The CDR3 sequence: CASSALGGGNTGELFF. CDR3 nucleotides: TGTGCCAGCAGCGCCCTCGGTGGCGGGAACACCGGGGAGCTGTTTTTT.